The present T cell receptor beta chain was sequenced within a study of OX40 agonist ivuxolimab in advanced cancers. In the study overall: In three patients, partial responses were observed, one with hepatocellular carcinoma and two with cutaneous melanoma. Overall study findings and caveats: Clonal expansion from baseline to week 6 occurred in both CD4+ and CD8+ T cells. Determination of antigen specificity was not performed for the expanded peripheral T cells.

Concerning this clone itself: The target antigen is unknown.

The data were produced by immunoSEQ multiplex PCR, yet TCRdb's version contains in-frame clones alone and is incomplete. The sample holds 95,000 to 100,000 clones, 70% to 85% seen once. With baseline, cycle 4 day 1, and cycle 7 day 1 as timepoints, blood was sampled. The ends were cut back, 2 bases at V and 13 bases at J, with 2 bases in the middle. The length of the CDR3 is 8 residues. CDR1 is MRHNA and CDR2 is SNTAGT in the germline V gene. This sequence joins TRBV6-4 and TRBJ1-1; no clear D gene. The receptor comes from an adult with an advanced solid tumor such as melanoma, head and neck, liver or kidney cancer. The specimen was CD4+ or CD8+ T cells sorted from blood, collected in a trial of the OX40 agonist ivuxolimab. CDR3 bases: TGTGCCAGCAGTGACGTTTTCTTT. This encodes CASSDVFF.